This T cell receptor beta chain was sequenced in a study of blood T cell repertoires in COVID-19. Overall study context: Whether acute or convalescent, the COVID-19 samples came from the United States, Italy and Spain. T cells, B-cell-depleted T cells, or PBMCs supplied cDNA or gDNA.

Germline lookup yields CDR1 KGHDR and CDR2 SFDVKD. This CDR3 is 17 amino acids long. Losses at the gene ends were 4 bases for V and 9 bases for J; bases not matched to a gene: 12. In the source study's methods: Counts of nucleated cells, estimated from reference gene primer amplification, were obtained. TCRdb keeps only in-frame clones here, not all; method: immunoSEQ multiplex PCR. V and J calls and clone size are as listed in that table; D and trimming were resolved from the DNA. This sample has 64,000 or so clones, with 70% to 80% found just once. This TCR was sampled from a human donor in a cohort sampled during active COVID-19. The chain uses TRBV24-1 and TRBJ2-1, with 12 bases identical to TRBD1. Sequencing input: peripheral blood. The CDR3 DNA follows: TGTGCCACCAGTGAACCACGCGGGACAGGGGGCGAGGCTGAGCAGTTCTTC. This encodes CATSEPRGTGGEAEQFF.